The rows below give T cell receptor beta chains drawn from one sample of a study of blood T cell repertoires in COVID-19. The method was immunoSEQ multiplex PCR; TCRdb's version includes in-frame clones alone and lacks a portion of them. The data contain 300,000 to 350,000 clones, roughly 85% of them singletons. Sequencing was carried out using PBMCs or T cells enriched from blood (not recorded which). The receptors here all came from a man aged 25-40 years who had recovered from COVID-19. The CDR3 runs from the conserved cysteine through the conserved F or W. Fields, in order: CDR3 DNA, CDR3 protein, D gene, V gene, clone size, J gene. The D gene is left open where the match is weak. Clone size is not always given. Where it is, it says once, few, many or a class for expanded clones.

cdr3_nt: TGTGCCAGCAGACTCGATTGGTCCCTCACTGAAGCTTTCTTT
cdr3_aa: CASRLDWSLTEAFF
d_call: -
v_call: TRBV2
clone_size: -
j_call: TRBJ1-1

cdr3_nt: TGTGCCAGCAGTCGGGCCCTCGGAGGCACCGGGGAGCTGTTTTTT
cdr3_aa: CASSRALGGTGELFF
d_call: -
v_call: TRBV6-5
clone_size: -
j_call: TRBJ2-2

cdr3_nt: TGTGCCAGCAAATCCGGGACAGGGTTGATGGGGTTGAATCAGCCCCAGCATTTT
cdr3_aa: CASKSGTGLMGLNQPQHF
d_call: TRBD1
v_call: TRBV2
clone_size: -
j_call: TRBJ1-5

cdr3_nt: TGTGCCAGCACGGGGGGACCTTCGTATGGCTACACCTTC
cdr3_aa: CASTGGPSYGYTF
d_call: -
v_call: TRBV2
clone_size: -
j_call: TRBJ1-2

cdr3_nt: TGCGCCAGCAGCTTTACTATGACAGACTCTGGGGCCAACGTCCTGACTTTC
cdr3_aa: CASSFTMTDSGANVLTF
d_call: -
v_call: TRBV5-1
clone_size: -
j_call: TRBJ2-6

cdr3_nt: TGTGCCAGCAGTAAGGAGACAGGGAACACAGATACGCAGTATTTT
cdr3_aa: CASSKETGNTDTQYF
d_call: TRBD1
v_call: TRBV2
clone_size: -
j_call: TRBJ2-3

cdr3_nt: TGCGCCAGCAGCCCCCGGGGTTCGGACACTGAAGCTTTCTTT
cdr3_aa: CASSPRGSDTEAFF
d_call: -
v_call: TRBV5-1
clone_size: once
j_call: TRBJ1-1

cdr3_nt: TGTGCCAGCAGCCACCTACCAGGGAATCTCCTCGAAAAACTGTTTTTT
cdr3_aa: CASSHLPGNLLEKLFF
d_call: -
v_call: TRBV4-2
clone_size: -
j_call: TRBJ1-4

cdr3_nt: TGCGCCACCTCACCCGGGGGGAGCACCGGGGAGCTGTTTTTT
cdr3_aa: CATSPGGSTGELFF
d_call: TRBD2
v_call: TRBV10-2
clone_size: -
j_call: TRBJ2-2

cdr3_nt: TGCGCCAGCAGCTTGGGGACACCAAATCAGCCCCAGCATTTT
cdr3_aa: CASSLGTPNQPQHF
d_call: -
v_call: TRBV5-1
clone_size: once
j_call: TRBJ1-5

cdr3_nt: TGTGCCATCAGTGCTAGCACAGATACGCAGTATTTT
cdr3_aa: CAISASTDTQYF
d_call: -
v_call: TRBV10-3
clone_size: -
j_call: TRBJ2-3